One sample yielded the 20 T cell receptor beta chains listed below, sequenced in a study of blood T cell repertoires in COVID-19. TCRdb's table, derived via immunoSEQ multiplex PCR, lists solely in-frame clones and lacks some. The sample holds 200,000 or so clones, approximately 90% seen once. The source material was PBMCs or T cells enriched from blood (not recorded which). These receptors all stem from a man aged 25-45 years who had recovered from COVID-19.

The gene calls are TRBV10-1 and TRBJ2-7; D is uncertain. Per germline, CDR1 WNHNN and CDR2 SYGVQD (reference sequence). This CDR3 is built from 13 residues. The V gene lost 3 bases and the J gene lost 3 bases, with 9 bases spanning the gap. The CDR3 DNA follows: TGCGCCAGCAGTGAATTCCCCTACTACGAGCAGTACTTC. It encodes CASSEFPYYEQYF.

The chain recombines TRBV5-1 with TRBJ2-7, with TRBD2 identical over 9 bases. Germline trimming cut 6 bases from V and 1 base from J; bases unmatched to any gene: 5. The CDR3 totals 14 residues. Germline V CDR1 and CDR2: SGHRS, YFSETQ. CDR3 sequence (DNA): TGCGCCAGCAATGGGCTAGCGGGATCCTACGAGCAGTACTTC. Translating gives CASNGLAGSYEQYF.

The rearrangement links TRBV7-2 to TRBJ2-1; 14 nucleotides agree with TRBD2. Trimming at V came to 5 bases and at J to 7 bases, leaving 7 bases not matched to a gene. In germline, CDR1 is SGHTA, CDR2 FQGNSA. The CDR3 spans 16 residues. The CDR3 is CASSVGGTSGSNEQFF. The CDR3 region has the DNA TGTGCCAGCAGCGTAGGGGGGACTAGCGGGAGTAATGAGCAGTTCTTC.

The chain uses TRBV4-3 and TRBJ1-2; D ambiguous. CDR1 LGHNA and CDR2 YSLEER come from the germline V gene. The germline V and J ends were trimmed by 3 bases and 7 bases, with 15 bases remaining between them. The CDR3 is made up of 14 amino acids. CDR3 in DNA: TGCGCCAGCAGCCAGGCCGGGAGCGCCGGTGGCTACACCTTC. It specifies CASSQAGSAGGYTF.

The rearrangement links TRBV28 to TRBJ2-3; tentatively, D is TRBD2 (6 bases). The CDR3 spans 19 residues. The germline V and J ends were trimmed by 1 base and 0 bases, with 20 bases remaining between them. From germline, CDR1 is MDHEN and CDR2 SYDVKM. CDR3 sequence: CASSLSLVWASASTDTQYF. Here the CDR3 DNA reads TGTGCCAGCAGTTTATCATTGGTTTGGGCTAGCGCTAGCACAGATACGCAGTATTTT.

The V gene is TRBV7-8, the J gene TRBJ1-5; no firm D call. The CDR3 consists of 13 residues. The V and J ends lost 4 bases and 5 bases respectively, with 9 bases between them. CDR1 SGHVS and CDR2 FQNEAQ come from the germline V gene. CDR3 bases: TGTGCCAGCAGCTCACGAGAAGATCAGCCCCAGCATTTT. This codes for CASSSREDQPQHF.

The chain has TRBV6-5 and TRBJ2-7, with a tentative D call TRBD2 (6 bases). Germline V gene data show CDR1 as MNHEY and CDR2 as SVGAGI. The V and J ends lost 5 bases and 2 bases respectively, with 10 bases between them. The CDR3 covers 13 residues. The CDR3 DNA follows: TGTGCCAGCAGTCTGCCGGGAGCCTACGAGCAGTACTTC. Encoded protein: CASSLPGAYEQYF.

Here the CDR3 reads CASSYTRGSGANVLTF. The CDR3 bases are TGTGCCAGCAGTTACACCCGGGGCTCTGGGGCCAACGTCCTGACTTTC. This chain uses TRBV6-2 or TRBV6-3 with TRBJ2-6; tentatively, D is TRBD2 (5 bases). The CDR3 loop spans 16 amino acids. The germline V gene has CDR1 MNHEY and CDR2 SVGEGT. The V end was cut by 2 bases, the J end by 0 bases, with 8 bases between.

This clone was picked up a small number of times. The chain links TRBV28 to TRBJ2-7; 9 bases map to TRBD1. CDR3 length: 17 residues. The V and J ends lost 3 bases and 0 bases, in that order; junction bases with no gene match: 9. Per the germline V gene, CDR1 is MDHEN and CDR2 is SYDVKM. In nucleotides, the CDR3 is TGTGCCAGCAGTTTCCCAATCCGGGACAGGGCCTCCTACGAGCAGTACTTC. Translated: CASSFPIRDRASYEQYF.

This clone was observed a handful of times. The chain is built from TRBV24-1 and TRBJ2-3, with 12 bases identical to TRBD2. Germline-derived CDR1 and CDR2 are KGHDR and SFDVKD. The CDR3 runs to 17 residues. V shed 5 bases, J shed 2 bases, and the junction held 7 bases outside the gene matches. CDR3 amino acids: CATSGTSGVPSTDTQYF. The CDR3 nucleotides read TGTGCCACCAGTGGGACTAGCGGGGTCCCTTCCACAGATACGCAGTATTTT.

The rearrangement uses TRBV10-3 and TRBJ1-5; weak D call: TRBD1 (5 bases). The germline V gene encodes CDR1 ENHRY and CDR2 SYGVKD. CDR3 length: 14 amino acids. V lost 2 bases and J lost 7, with 12 bases in between. In DNA, the CDR3 is TGTGCCATCAGTGAGGGTAGGGGCCACCAGCCCCAGCATTTT. This translates into CAISEGRGHQPQHF.

The rearrangement joins TRBV19 to TRBJ2-3, with TRBD1 as a possible D gene (5 bases). Germline CDR1 is LNHDA and CDR2 is SQIVND (reference sequence). The CDR3 spans 14 residues. Trimming stripped 11 bases from V and 4 bases from J, with 19 bases between. CDR3 in amino acids: CALGPGLSADTQYF. CDR3 DNA: TGTGCCCTGGGGCCGGGCCTTTCAGCAGATACGCAGTATTTT. The full variable domain, with the rest looked up from reference TRBV19 and TRBJ2-3, is DGGITQSPKYLFRKEGQNVTLSCEQNLNHDAMYWYRQDPGQGLRLIYYSQIVNDFQKGDIAEGYSVSREKKESFPLTVTSAQKNPTAFYLCALGPGLSADTQYFGPGTRLTVL.

The genes are TRBV6-5 and TRBJ1-4; possible D gene TRBD1, 5 bases. The germline gives CDR1 MNHEY, CDR2 SVGAGI. The CDR3 runs to 14 residues. V lost 0 bases and J 8 bases, leaving 10 bases between the germline ends. The CDR3 DNA is TGTGCCAGCAGTTACTCCCCTACAGGAGAAAAACTGTTTTTT. Translated: CASSYSPTGEKLFF.

The genes are TRBV5-1 and TRBJ2-1, with D perhaps matching TRBD2 (6 bases). V gave up 1 base and J gave up 4 bases, with 15 bases separating them. The CDR3 spans 16 residues. CDR1 and CDR2 from the germline V gene are SGHRS and YFSETQ. CDR3 nucleotide sequence: TGCGCCAGCAGCTTGACCCCAGAGACTAGTTACAATGAGCAGTTCTTC. Encoded protein: CASSLTPETSYNEQFF.

The genes are TRBV5-4 and TRBJ1-5; 9 bases map to TRBD1. CDR3 size: 13 residues. V was pared by 4 bases and J by 5 bases, with 1 base of the junction left unmatched. CDR1 SGHNT and CDR2 YYREEE come from the germline V gene (reference sequence). The CDR3 DNA is TGTGCCAGCAGCCGACAGGGGGATCAGCCCCAGCATTTT. It specifies CASSRQGDQPQHF.

This chain joins TRBV5-5 and TRBJ1-2, with D uncertain. The CDR3 runs to 11 residues. Germline V CDR1 and CDR2: SGHKS, YYEKEE (reference sequence). V lost 4 bases and J 7 bases, leaving 8 bases between the germline ends. For the CDR3, the DNA is TGTGCCAGCAGCCTGATTAGTGGCTACACCTTC. Translating gives CASSLISGYTF. Combining the CDR3 with reference TRBV5-5 and TRBJ1-2 gives the whole variable domain DAGVTQSPTHLIKTRGQQVTLRCSPISGHKSVSWYQQVLGQGPQFIFQYYEKEERGRGNFPDRFSARQFPNYSSELNVNALLLGDSALYLCASSLISGYTFGSGTRLTVV.

The V and J genes are TRBV7-2 and TRBJ2-1; 7 bases agree with TRBD1. Trimming took 4 bases from V and 6 from J; bases not matched to a gene: 15. Looked up from germline, CDR1 is SGHTA and CDR2 is FQGNSA. CDR3 length equals 17 residues. CDR3 in DNA: TGTGCCAGCAGCTACCCGGGACAGAACGGAGGTATCAATGAGCAGTTCTTC. Translating it yields CASSYPGQNGGINEQFF.

The chain is built from TRBV6-5 and TRBJ2-5; the D is unclear. In germline, CDR1 is MNHEY, CDR2 SVGAGI. This CDR3 is built from 15 residues. Trimming took 6 bases from V and 1 from J, leaving 15 bases between them. CDR3 bases: TGTGCCAGCAGCCCCCACCTCAAGCGCCAAGAGACCCAGTACTTC. This codes for CASSPHLKRQETQYF.

The chain has TRBV24-1 and TRBJ2-5; possibly TRBD1 for D (5 bases). This CDR3 has 13 residues. Germline V gene data show CDR1 as KGHDR and CDR2 as SFDVKD. V lost 9 bases to trimming and J lost 1 base, with 11 bases between them. CDR3 region: CATSVGAQETQYF. CDR3 coding DNA: TGTGCCACCTCCGTTGGGGCCCAAGAGACCCAGTACTTC.

This clone turned up a few times. The chain recombines TRBV6-6 with TRBJ2-7; 7 bases map to TRBD1. CDR1 and CDR2 from the germline V gene are MNHNY and SVGAGI (reference sequence). Trimming cost V 10 bases and J 0 bases; bases outside gene matches: 6. This CDR3 spans 13 amino acids. The CDR3 protein is CATKTGISYEQYF. DNA for the CDR3: TGTGCCACGAAGACAGGGATCTCCTACGAGCAGTACTTC.